This T cell receptor (beta chain) was observed in a study of cytomegalovirus exposure and HLA in healthy donors (TCRdb year 2017). As for the study more broadly: In an earlier analysis of some 550 of the donors, less than 350 Gb of sequence data and roughly 100 million unique TCR beta sequences from 150 million to 200 million T cells were reported. An early release that covered 500 to 800 HLA-typed donors contained around 300 gigabases of sequencing data and 75 million to 100 million unique TCR sequences. Among the roughly 430 genotyped donors, around 81% belonged to the genetic ancestry cluster associated with self-reported Caucasian donors. The aim of the study was to test whether cataloging public T cell receptors could identify signatures of past pathogen exposure. The T cell repertoires of several hundred subjects were profiled by immunosequencing and related to cytomegalovirus serostatus. Besides the first cohort of hundreds of subjects, a separate validation cohort made up of roughly 130 different subjects was used. To predict cytomegalovirus infection status, the study combined high-throughput TCR immunosequencing, statistical association of individual TCRs with disease status, and machine learning. A later analysis re-analyzed previously published TCR beta repertoires from roughly 690 donors and added high-resolution HLA genotyping to study TCR occurrence patterns. Rather than using new phenotypic data, the later analysis identified candidate immune exposures from TCR beta sequences and from how often those sequences occurred across donors. An earlier analysis of some 500 of the donors used high-throughput TCR beta sequencing to judge whether each TCR beta V gene segment behaved as functional or pseudogenic. Donor age, sex, ethnicity and CMV serostatus were compiled alongside the repertoire data. In a later genetic analysis, genome-wide SNP genotypes for about three fifths of the roughly 670 donors were used, and that subset was treated as a discovery cohort. Every discovery cohort repertoire had been produced on one sequencing platform. HLA typing covered class I and class II loci at four-digit resolution. The number of typed donors differed by locus: roughly 620-630 for A, B, C, DRB1 and DQB1; 500 to 550 for DQA1; some 610 for DPA1; and around 470 for DPB1. Because of strong linkage in the cohort, 5 or 6 DR-DQ haplotypes were treated as single units for association and clustering. Across approximately 420 genotyped donors of the cohort, an average of about 240,000 unique TCR beta nucleotide sequences per donor were sequenced, and roughly 20% of those sequences were non-productive. The research as a whole found: An association between a missense DCLRE1C variant and V-gene and J-gene trimming of TCR beta chains was found in a later genetic analysis and replicated in an independent cohort. Because counts were too low, 15 to 20 rarely observed V segments, including chromosome 9 orphons, were excluded from the earlier analysis of under 650 of the donors. Some IMGT-functional V segments, including TRBV6-2 and TRBV6-3, could not be told apart with the 87-base-pair reads, so those segments were excluded. In a later analysis, the rate of TCR association differed among HLA loci, with DRB1 alleles having the most associated TCRs and HLA-C alleles having the fewest. Assigning TCR associations to individual alleles was difficult when HLA alleles, especially DR and DQ, strongly co-occurred. According to a later genetic analysis, donors in an Asian-associated ancestry cluster had fewer N-insertions in productive TCRs than the roughly 670-donor mean. Immune exposure information for the cohort was limited to CMV serostatus. An earlier analysis of several hundred of the donors showed that most TCR beta V segments appeared in productive rearrangements either about 90% or about 30% of the time, which broadly matched IMGT annotations. A further reported finding was that TCR beta sequences accurately predicted the HLA-A and HLA-B alleles for most subjects in the first cohort. Most TCR sequences were observed very rarely across donors, whereas some public TCRs were present in many individuals. Because HLA typing was unavailable for some donors at each locus, only the typed subset was used in association tests. Cytomegalovirus status was reported to be diagnosed by the classifier with high specificity and sensitivity in both the original and validation cohorts. According to a later analysis, most CMV-associated TCR beta chains appeared to be HLA-restricted, and the HLA associations seemed to be driven largely by CMV exposure. Several of the top co-occurrence clusters appeared to be linked to parvovirus B19, influenza, CMV and Epstein-Barr virus, according to a later analysis. A total of about 180 TCR beta chains were listed by the study as associated with cytomegalovirus. Specific HLA alleles were associated with over 15,000 TCR beta sequences at a false discovery rate of 0.05 in a later analysis. In vitro tests confirmed that a few of the cytomegalovirus-associated TCR beta chains recognize cytomegalovirus antigens. Sequencing depth was assumed to be roughly uniform across donors in the presence/absence analyses, though that assumption may not hold. A cluster of highly shared sequence variants was judged likely to be a technical artifact of the sequencing pipeline. In this cohort, only TCR beta chains were sequenced, and detectable features were limited by the absence of alpha or paired-chain data. According to the authors, the approach could potentially be generalized to other disease states and immunological phenotypes. In a later analysis, HLA-associated TCR beta chains were found to be more clonally expanded and to have lower generation probabilities than equally common non-associated chains. Correlated functional status among segregating V segments might be attributable to linkage disequilibrium, but an unknown experimental factor could not be ruled out.

The CDR3 has 13 amino acids, counting the end cysteine and phenylalanine. Only CDR3 DNA is held: 39 bases, read in frame from base 1. V is cut back by 8 bases and J by 0 bases, with 3 bases in the junction unmatched. For CDR1 and CDR2, the germline V gene (reference sequence) lists MNHEY and SMNVEV. With regard to this clone: The antigen it recognizes is unknown. No per-base quality is available; no much larger clone lies one base away.

The cohort comprised some 700 healthy bone marrow donors. At the time of sampling, every cohort member was nominally healthy, though immune exposures that went unrecorded were likely present. The donor was CMV seronegative and belonged to the group of 350 to 400 seronegative cohort members. Each donor provided a peripheral blood sample, and peripheral blood mononuclear cells were used for TCR beta sequencing. Genomic DNA extraction from the blood cell samples was performed with the Qiagen DNeasy Blood Extraction Kit. Libraries were built with the immunoSEQ multiplex PCR assay. For the multiplex PCR, a mixture combining 60 forward primers for TCR Vbeta segments and 13 reverse primers for TCR Jbeta segments was used. A multiplex PCR assay on genomic DNA amplified the CDR3 region of rearranged TCR beta genes. The Illumina HiSeq System was used to sequence the amplified TCR beta libraries as 87-base-pair reads. The study's processing was this. A later analysis counted around 72 million unique TCR beta chains across the 500 to 850 repertoires, and 10 million to 11 million of these chains were shared by at least two donors. Raw reads were error-corrected and collapsed into unique sequences with a nearest-neighbor algorithm that merged closely related sequences to remove PCR and sequencing errors. V, D and J gene segments were assigned by aligning CDR3 sequences to IMGT reference sequences. For a sequence to be retained, a match of at least six nucleotides to both a V gene segment and a J gene segment was required. Rearrangements were called productive when the CDR3 lacked stop codons and stayed in frame with V and J; all others were non-productive. CDR3 was defined by IMGT convention, running from the second conserved V-encoded cysteine to the conserved J-encoded phenylalanine. Sequences without an unambiguous match to a single V gene segment were excluded from the earlier analysis of 450 to 650 of the donors. In an earlier analysis of approximately 610 of the donors, V segments were called functional above 56.7% productive rearrangements and were called segregating when the between-donor standard deviation exceeded 5%. A statistical classification framework was built for diagnosing cytomegalovirus status from the catalog of TCR beta chain sequences. A later analysis assigned V and J genes by comparing TCR nucleotide sequences with IMGT/GENE-DB human TR gene sequences. Using the TCRdist pipeline, a later analysis assigned CDR3 sequences along with most-parsimonious VDJ recombination scenarios. A later analysis defined each TCR beta chain by its CDR3 amino acid sequence plus V-gene family, and excluded reads lacking a unique V-gene family. A later analysis removed 600 or so highly shared, low-generation-probability nucleotide sequences to deal with suspected cross-contamination and a sequencing artifact. In a later analysis, a clonal expansion index was calculated for each public chain from normalized within-repertoire ranks of inferred template counts. In a later analysis, generation probabilities were computed using a VDJ recombination model fitted to out-of-frame rearrangements, and the results were checked against IGoR. In a later analysis, TCR-TCR, TCR-HLA and TCR-CMV co-occurrence was scored with hypergeometric tests, and a repertoire-size bias correction was applied to TCR pairs. To estimate false discovery rates, a later analysis permuted the HLA or CMV assignments 20 times. A later analysis grouped co-occurring TCRs with DBSCAN, adding TCRdist sequence similarity when clustering within HLA-allele-positive subsets. Repertoires with fewer than 30,000 or more than 120,000 public chains, plus five repertoires with anomalous nucleotide sharing, were excluded from co-occurrence clustering. TCRdb retrieved this table from immuneACCESS and kept in-frame rearrangements only. Not all clones are present; in checked studies, unresolved V genes account for under half, and no reason is known for the remainder. V and J calls and clone size come straight from that table; D and trimming were deduced from the DNA. The sample yields under 150,000 clones; about 61% were counted once. The top ten constitute 2% to 2.5% of the sample.

This receptor chain uses TRBV27 and TRBJ1-1; the central 7 bases match TRBD1. The clonotype comes from a woman in her thirties or forties in good health and CMV-seronegative. The specimen sequenced was PBMCs. The CDR3 sequence is CASGQAMNTEAFF. The nucleotides read TGTGCCAGCGGACAGGCGATGAACACTGAAGCTTTCTTT.